This T cell receptor (beta chain) comes out of a study of patients and donors after allogeneic stem cell transplantation. TCRdb itself ran the RT-PCR reads through MiXCR, one entry per CDR3 protein. The table lists approximately 200,000 distinct CDR3 sequences, 35% to 45% of them singletons. Germline V gene sequence: CDR1 DFQATT, CDR2 SNEGSKA (reference sequence). V was cut by 0 bases and J by 4 bases, with 19 bases left in between. The CDR3 length is 17 residues. The chain combines TRBV20-1 with TRBJ2-1; perhaps TRBD1 as D (5 bases). The sequencing input was blood, either unsorted or a sorted T cell fraction (not recorded which). This sequence originates from a human donor who was either an allogeneic HSCT recipient or a stem cell or donor lymphocyte infusion donor (not recorded which). It is not recorded whose cells these are; they may come from a transplant donor. This CDR3 reads CSARDLSRGNNYNEQFF. CDR3 nucleotide sequence: TGCAGTGCTAGAGATCTGTCAAGGGGAAACAATTACAATGAGCAGTTCTTC.